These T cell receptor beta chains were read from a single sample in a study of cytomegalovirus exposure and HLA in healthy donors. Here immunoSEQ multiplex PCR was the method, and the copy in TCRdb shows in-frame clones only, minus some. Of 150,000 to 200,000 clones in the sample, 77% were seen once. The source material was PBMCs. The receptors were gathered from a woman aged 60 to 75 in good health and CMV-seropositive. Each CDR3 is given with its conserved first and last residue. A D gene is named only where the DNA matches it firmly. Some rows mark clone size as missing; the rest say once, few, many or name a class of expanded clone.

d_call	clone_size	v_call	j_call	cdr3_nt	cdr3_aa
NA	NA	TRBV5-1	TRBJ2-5	TGCGCCAGCAGCTTGGTTTTACAGGGATCGGAGACCCAGTACTTC	CASSLVLQGSETQYF
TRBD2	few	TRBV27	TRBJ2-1	TGTGCCAGCAGTTTAACCCCGCAGGGCGGGAGCTCCTACAATGAGCAGTTCTTC	CASSLTPQGGSSYNEQFF
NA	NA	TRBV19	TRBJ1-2	TGTGCCAGTACCTCGGGACTCTATGGCTACACCTTC	CASTSGLYGYTF
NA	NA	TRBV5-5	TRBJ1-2	TGTGCCAGCAGCCCCGACAGCCGGTATGGCTACACCTTC	CASSPDSRYGYTF
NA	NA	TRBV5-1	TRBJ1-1	TGCGCCAGCAGCTTGGATCCAGGGTTGAACACTGAAGCTTTCTTT	CASSLDPGLNTEAFF
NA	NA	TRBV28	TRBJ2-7	TGTGCCAGCAGTTTCGGCGGAGTTAACTACGAGCAGTACTTC	CASSFGGVNYEQYF
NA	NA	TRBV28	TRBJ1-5	TGTGCCAGCAGTTTGTTGGCCGCTCCGCTTCAGCCCCAGCATTTT	CASSLLAAPLQPQHF
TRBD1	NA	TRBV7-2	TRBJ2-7	TGTGCCAGCAGCTTGTTGCAGGGGGCCTACGAGCAGTACTTC	CASSLLQGAYEQYF
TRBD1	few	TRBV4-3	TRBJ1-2	TGCGCCAGCAGCGGGGACAGGGGATCCAGCTATGGCTACACCTTC	CASSGDRGSSYGYTF
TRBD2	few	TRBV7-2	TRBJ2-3	TGTGCCAGCAGCATAGGGCTAGCGGGAGGAGGGGATACGCAGTATTTT	CASSIGLAGGGDTQYF
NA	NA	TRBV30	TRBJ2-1	TGTGCCTGGGGCCGGGACAACAATGAGCAGTTCTTC	CAWGRDNNEQFF